This TCR beta chain was captured by sequencing in a study of T cell clonality in common variable immunodeficiency. Study findings and constraints: T cell subpopulation sequencing would be needed to explain CVID clonality. Fewer deletions and N-nucleotide insertions were reportedly seen in common variable immunodeficiency TCR beta sequences.

TCRdb's copy holds only in-frame clones and misses some; the assay was immunoSEQ multiplex PCR. The sample lists about 23,000 clones, none appearing once, the ten largest making up around 10%. To note about this clone: Its antigen is still unknown.

Sequencing input: peripheral blood mononuclear cells. The TCR was taken from a human donor with common variable immunodeficiency.

The CDR3 protein is CASSRSGTGLYNEQFF. CDR3 DNA (partial): TGCGCCAGCAGCCGATCCGGGACAGGGCTATACAATGAG. This chain joins TRBV5-1 and TRBJ2-1; the match to TRBD1 covers 9 bases. The read stops 3 residues short of the end of the CDR3; the missing end is completed from the germline J gene. Germline V gives CDR1 SGHRS, CDR2 YFSETQ. The trim removed 4 bases at V and 4 bases at J, leaving 9 bases unmatched. This CDR3 region has 16 residues.